The rows below give T cell receptor beta chains drawn from one sample of a study of shared T cell receptors in the human thymus. This table comes from immunoSEQ multiplex PCR, and its TCRdb copy is limited to in-frame clones, with some not included. The table has 550,000 to 800,000 clones, 70% to 90% seen once; the top ten hold 0.008% to 0.011%. The same data also went into a second study, on human thymus T cells.

Input material: thymocytes. The receptors originated from a girl under three years old with a congenital heart defect. CDR3s include the opening cysteine and the closing phenylalanine or tryptophan. Each record gives: V gene, J gene, D gene, clone size, CDR3 protein. D genes are given only for firm matches. Rows give clone size only sometimes, using once, few, many, or a class for an expanded clone.

V gene: TRBV27
J gene: TRBJ1-2
D gene: TRBD1
clone size: once
CDR3 protein: CASSLGQGQDGYTF

V gene: TRBV5-1
J gene: TRBJ1-2
D gene: TRBD1
clone size: once
CDR3 protein: CASSWWRDSTNYGYTF

V gene: TRBV2
J gene: TRBJ2-5
D gene: -
clone size: -
CDR3 protein: CASSPTQETQYF

V gene: TRBV5-6
J gene: TRBJ2-3
D gene: TRBD1
clone size: -
CDR3 protein: CASSSGTGGTDTQYF

V gene: TRBV4-1
J gene: TRBJ2-1
D gene: TRBD1
clone size: -
CDR3 protein: CASSPTGQGASYEQFF

V gene: TRBV6-5
J gene: TRBJ1-1
D gene: -
clone size: -
CDR3 protein: CASSYLSQGKVAFF

V gene: TRBV19
J gene: TRBJ2-1
D gene: -
clone size: few
CDR3 protein: CASNVSGGSSYNEQFF

V gene: TRBV15
J gene: TRBJ1-2
D gene: TRBD1
clone size: -
CDR3 protein: CATSRDRRGTGGLYGYTF

V gene: TRBV19
J gene: TRBJ1-5
D gene: TRBD1
clone size: -
CDR3 protein: CASSPAPGQGYQPQHF

V gene: TRBV5-6
J gene: TRBJ1-1
D gene: TRBD1
clone size: -
CDR3 protein: CASSVRQGRDTEAFF

V gene: TRBV6-5
J gene: TRBJ1-2
D gene: -
clone size: -
CDR3 protein: CASSEARYGYTF

V gene: TRBV6-1
J gene: TRBJ1-1
D gene: -
clone size: -
CDR3 protein: CASSERSGGRTEAFF

V gene: TRBV28
J gene: TRBJ1-4
D gene: TRBD1
clone size: -
CDR3 protein: CASSRRPKTGGETNEKLFF

V gene: TRBV5-1
J gene: TRBJ1-2
D gene: -
clone size: -
CDR3 protein: CASSFHSYGYTF

V gene: TRBV7-8
J gene: TRBJ1-2
D gene: -
clone size: -
CDR3 protein: CASSLVRAGTAYGYTF

V gene: TRBV4-1
J gene: TRBJ2-3
D gene: TRBD2
clone size: -
CDR3 protein: CASSQNDRRLAGDGITDTQYF

V gene: TRBV6-1
J gene: TRBJ1-5
D gene: -
clone size: -
CDR3 protein: CASSRRGGRSQPQHF

V gene: TRBV15
J gene: TRBJ1-1
D gene: TRBD1
clone size: once
CDR3 protein: CATSREGHRGNTEAFF

V gene: TRBV28
J gene: TRBJ2-3
D gene: TRBD2
clone size: -
CDR3 protein: CASSFTTSGARQGLGPQYF

V gene: TRBV2
J gene: TRBJ1-5
D gene: -
clone size: -
CDR3 protein: CASSEVQASINQPQHF

V gene: TRBV30
J gene: TRBJ2-2
D gene: TRBD1
clone size: -
CDR3 protein: CAWSGDSLDTGELFF

V gene: TRBV5-6
J gene: TRBJ2-7
D gene: -
clone size: once
CDR3 protein: CASSLADGTYEQYF

V gene: TRBV15
J gene: TRBJ2-7
D gene: TRBD1
clone size: -
CDR3 protein: CATSIDRGDYEQYF

V gene: TRBV19
J gene: TRBJ2-7
D gene: -
clone size: -
CDR3 protein: CASSGRDTHEQYF

V gene: TRBV4-3
J gene: TRBJ2-1
D gene: -
clone size: -
CDR3 protein: CASSQQIHPLANEQFF

V gene: TRBV10-3
J gene: TRBJ1-2
D gene: -
clone size: -
CDR3 protein: CAIRKNFNYGYTF

V gene: TRBV5-1
J gene: TRBJ2-7
D gene: -
clone size: -
CDR3 protein: CASSLVAGPTYEQYF

V gene: TRBV15
J gene: TRBJ2-7
D gene: -
clone size: -
CDR3 protein: CATSRRQRSDEQYF

V gene: TRBV18
J gene: TRBJ1-2
D gene: TRBD1
clone size: few
CDR3 protein: CASSPRGQKINYGYTF

V gene: TRBV29-1
J gene: TRBJ1-1
D gene: -
clone size: once
CDR3 protein: CSGEATEAFF

V gene: TRBV7-9
J gene: TRBJ1-2
D gene: TRBD1
clone size: -
CDR3 protein: CASSIQTGRGRRTYGYTF

V gene: TRBV2
J gene: TRBJ2-3
D gene: -
clone size: -
CDR3 protein: CASSTGPSSTDTQYF